Detailed here is one TCR beta chain. The antigen is unknown. The data stem from a study of cytomegalovirus exposure and HLA in healthy donors. Study results and caveats: HLA restriction was apparent for most CMV-associated TCR beta chains in a later analysis. Later on, a genetic analysis was performed. It linked a missense variant in DCLRE1C with V- and J-gene trimming of TCR beta.

The primer mix had 60 Vbeta and 13 Jbeta primers. TCRdb's copy holds only in-frame clones and misses some; the assay was immunoSEQ multiplex PCR. Of approximately 160,000 clones listed, roughly 85% were seen once; the top ten hold 9.7%. Germline CDR1 is MNHNS and CDR2 is SASEGT. This CDR3 is built from 15 residues. The V and J genes are TRBV6-1 and TRBJ2-5; tentative D call: TRBD1 (6 bases). With the DNA end fitting TRBJ2-7 better, the J assignment may be wrong. The receptor's source is a man between 18 and 29 years old in good health and CMV-seropositive. What was sequenced was PBMCs. The CDR3 here is CASRTNWDTSYEQYF. As DNA, the CDR3 is TGTGCCAGCAGGACCAACTGGGACACCTCCTACGAGCAGTACTTC.